The next 30 T cell receptor beta chains were all read from a single sample in a study of OX40 agonist ivuxolimab in advanced cancers. The library was built by means of the immunoSEQ multiplex PCR assay. The source is immuneACCESS, and TCRdb retained only in-frame sequences with V and J called. Part of the clones is not carried over; for the studies checked, unresolved V genes explain less than half of this, and the remainder is unexplained. This sample has 20,000 or so clones in its table, and around 84% of those were observed once. The ten top clones hold over 12% of the sample. This specimen was CD4+ or CD8+ T cells sorted from blood, taken in a trial of the OX40 agonist ivuxolimab. The receptor source for this set is an adult with an advanced solid tumor such as melanoma, head and neck, liver or kidney cancer.

The chain has TRBV7-9 and TRBJ2-7; D gene ambiguous. Per the germline V gene, CDR1 is SEHNR and CDR2 is FQNEAQ (reference sequence). CDR3 length: 13 amino acids. V shed 2 bases and J shed 5 bases, with 10 bases lying between them. DNA of the CDR3: TGTGCCAGCAGCTTAAGGGATTGGGACGAGCAGTACTTC. Amino acid sequence: CASSLRDWDEQYF.

The chain has TRBV6-5 and TRBJ1-4; D is uncertain. Germline V gives CDR1 MNHEY, CDR2 SVGAGI. This CDR3 spans 14 amino acids. Trimming pared 4 bases from V and 0 bases from J, leaving 6 bases between. The CDR3 nucleotides read TGTGCCAGCAGTTGGACCGCAACTAATGAAAAACTGTTTTTT. It encodes CASSWTATNEKLFF.

CDR3 DNA: TGCGCCAGCAGCTTGGCCGAGGGAAACACCATATATTTT. Translating gives CASSLAEGNTIYF. This chain connects TRBV5-1 to TRBJ1-3; D not certain. V lost 0 bases, J lost 4 bases, and 5 bases lay in between. The CDR3 has 13 amino acids. CDR1 is SGHRS, CDR2 YFSETQ, per germline.

J is TRBJ2-7 and V is TRBV11-2; 10 nucleotides match TRBD1. The trim removed 5 bases at V and 0 bases at J, leaving 7 bases unmatched. Germline CDR1 is SGHAT and CDR2 is FQNNGV. This CDR3 has 16 amino acids. CDR3 sequence: CASSLRDRGSSYEQYF. In DNA form, the CDR3 reads TGTGCCAGCAGCCTCCGGGACAGGGGAAGCTCCTACGAGCAGTACTTC.

This clone occurred a few times. V usage is TRBV4-1 and J usage is TRBJ1-2, with 9 nucleotides matching TRBD1. This CDR3 has 18 amino acids. V lost 1 base, J lost 7 bases, and 16 bases stayed unmatched. Germline lookup yields CDR1 MGHRA and CDR2 YSYEKL. The CDR3, as DNA: TGCGCCAGCAGCCAAGCTTGGCTAAGGGACAGGGCCTTCGGTGGCTACACCTTC. This translates into CASSQAWLRDRAFGGYTF.

This chain links TRBV5-1 with TRBJ2-7; 7 bases line up with TRBD1. The CDR3 contains 15 residues. The germline V gene has CDR1 SGHRS and CDR2 YFSETQ. Trimming removed 0 bases from V and 6 bases from J; junction bases left unmatched: 9. CDR3 protein: CASSLDYRGVSEQYF. CDR3 coding DNA: TGCGCCAGCAGCTTGGACTACAGGGGCGTTAGCGAGCAGTACTTC.

This chain connects TRBV5-1 to TRBJ2-3; 11 nucleotides align to TRBD2. Germline V CDR1 and CDR2: SGHRS, YFSETQ. The CDR3 spans 15 residues. The V and J ends lost 5 bases and 1 base, in that order; junction bases with no gene match: 3. This chain's CDR3 is CASSMTSGGTDTQYF. Here the CDR3 DNA reads TGCGCCAGCAGTATGACTAGCGGGGGCACAGATACGCAGTATTTT.

V usage is TRBV28 and J usage is TRBJ2-1; tentatively, D is TRBD2 (6 bases). Germline V gene lookup returns CDR1 MDHEN and CDR2 SYDVKM. V was pared by 5 bases and J by 6 bases, with 14 bases between. The CDR3 has 14 amino acids. For the CDR3, the DNA is TGTGCCAGCAGTACCCGGGACTGGATCAATGAGCAGTTCTTC. Encoded protein: CASSTRDWINEQFF.

The gene calls are TRBV5-5 and TRBJ2-5, with D possibly matching TRBD2 (7 bases). The CDR3 has 15 amino acids. Trimming stripped 4 bases from V and 6 bases from J, with 19 bases between. Germline loops: CDR1 SGHKS, CDR2 YYEKEE (reference sequence). The CDR3 coding sequence is TGTGCCAGCAGCGAGCCGGGGGGCGCGGAAAAGACCCAGTACTTC. This encodes CASSEPGGAEKTQYF.

This chain joins TRBV11-1 and TRBJ2-1; D is ambiguous. CDR3 length equals 16 residues. Germline CDR1 and CDR2: SGHAT and FQDESV (reference sequence). V lost 1 base to trimming and J lost 8 bases, with 18 bases between them. The CDR3 loop is CASSLVSQASRHEQFF. As DNA, the CDR3 is TGTGCCAGCAGCTTAGTATCCCAGGCCTCCCGCCATGAGCAGTTCTTC.

V usage is TRBV5-4 and J usage is TRBJ2-7; D gene uncertain. V was cut by 4 bases and J by 7 bases, with 12 bases left in between. This CDR3 spans 12 amino acids. Germline values: CDR1 SGHNT, CDR2 YYREEE (reference sequence). The CDR3 protein is CASSLPMGEQYF. CDR3 bases: TGTGCCAGCAGCCTACCGATGGGGGAGCAGTACTTC.

The chain carries TRBV4-1 and TRBJ1-4; D gene ambiguous. Trimming removed 1 base from V and 8 bases from J, with 8 bases in between. The CDR3 loop spans 13 amino acids. CDR1 MGHRA and CDR2 YSYEKL come from the germline V gene. The CDR3 DNA follows: TGCGCCAGCAGCCAAGGCCAGGCCGAAAAACTGTTTTTT. This translates into CASSQGQAEKLFF.

V is TRBV6-5 and J is TRBJ2-7; TRBD1 agrees at 8 bases. Germline V CDR1 and CDR2: MNHEY, SVGAGI. V trimming: 7 bases; J trimming: 2 bases; junction bases outside the gene matches: 4. This CDR3 contains 13 residues. The CDR3 region is CASMGQAPYEQYF. CDR3 nucleotide sequence: TGTGCCAGCATGGGACAGGCTCCCTACGAGCAGTACTTC.

As concerns this clone: The sample carries other DNA sequences with the same CDR3. The CDR3 loop is CASSYSPDQPQHF. DNA for the CDR3: TGTGCCAGCAGTTACTCCCCGGATCAGCCCCAGCATTTT. The V call is TRBV6-5, the J call TRBJ1-5; unclear D gene. This CDR3 is 13 amino acids long. Trimming stripped 0 bases from V and 5 bases from J, with 5 bases between. CDR1 and CDR2 (germline): MNHEY, SVGAGI.

The rearrangement joins TRBV5-4 to TRBJ2-1, with TRBD1 matching 7 bases. The CDR3 covers 14 residues. The germline V gene encodes CDR1 SGHNT and CDR2 YYREEE (reference sequence). The junction had 12 bases not matched to a gene; V was cut back by 2 bases and J by 13 bases. This chain's CDR3 is CASSFFGTDNSQFF. Here the CDR3 DNA reads TGTGCCAGCAGCTTCTTTGGGACAGATAACTCTCAGTTCTTC.

The chain carries TRBV12-5 and TRBJ2-1; no clear D gene. The CDR3 is 16 amino acids. Per the germline V gene, CDR1 is LGHNT and CDR2 is FRNRAP. Trimming left V 3 bases short and J 0 bases short, with 12 bases between. In nucleotides, the CDR3 is TGTGCTAGTGGTTTCCAGACGGGTAGCTCCTACAATGAGCAGTTCTTC. Encoded protein: CASGFQTGSSYNEQFF. Full variable domain (outside the CDR3, taken from reference TRBV12-5 and TRBJ2-1): DARVTQTPRHKVTEMGQEVTMRCQPILGHNTVFWYRQTMMQGLELLAYFRNRAPLDDSGMPKDRFSAEMPDATLATLKIQPSEPRDSAVYFCASGFQTGSSYNEQFFGPGTRLTVL.

This clone was picked up one time. V usage is TRBV10-3 and J usage is TRBJ1-2; D unclear. The germline V and J ends were trimmed by 3 bases and 4 bases, with 15 bases remaining between them. The V gene's germline CDR1 is ENHRY and CDR2 SYGVKD. CDR3 length: 15 amino acids. This chain's CDR3 is CAISDTRKALYGYTF. The CDR3 nucleotides are TGTGCCATCAGTGATACCCGGAAAGCTCTCTATGGCTACACCTTC.

The chain joins TRBV28 to TRBJ1-1, with D hard to call. Germline CDR1 is MDHEN and CDR2 is SYDVKM. Trimming took 5 bases from V and 0 from J, leaving 7 bases between them. The CDR3 has 13 residues. The CDR3 DNA is TGTGCCAGCAGTAATAGTATGAACACTGAAGCTTTCTTT. This translates into CASSNSMNTEAFF.

Only a few counts were recorded for this clone. The chain employs TRBV5-1 and TRBJ1-5; D unclear. Trimming left V 0 bases short and J 7 bases short, with 8 bases between. Germline CDR1 is SGHRS and CDR2 is YFSETQ. The CDR3 totals 13 residues. CDR3 coding DNA: TGCGCCAGCAGCTTGGGCAGAGAACAGCCCCAGCATTTT. Translated, it gives CASSLGREQPQHF. Variable domain in full (rest from reference TRBV5-1 and TRBJ1-5): KAGVTQTPRYLIKTRGQQVTLSCSPISGHRSVSWYQQTPGQGLQFLFEYFSETQRNKGNFPGRFSGRQFSNSRSEMNVSTLELGDSALYLCASSLGREQPQHFGDGTRLSIL.

The V gene is TRBV6-4, the J gene TRBJ1-1; D not certain. Germline V lookup: CDR1 MRHNA, CDR2 SNTAGT. Between the trimmed V and J ends, which lost 2 bases and 2 bases, there was a span of 6 bases. The CDR3 covers 13 residues. CDR3 in DNA: TGTGCCAGCAGTGACGGTGACAACACTGAAGCTTTCTTT. Residues: CASSDGDNTEAFF.

The gene calls are TRBV10-2 and TRBJ2-5, with TRBD2 matching over 10 bases. V dropped 5 bases and J dropped 5; count of bases not matched to a gene: 8. The CDR3 totals 15 residues. Germline lookup yields CDR1 WSHSY and CDR2 SAAADI. The DNA for the CDR3 is TGCGCCAGCAGTTCTCAGCGGGAGGGCCCCGAGACCCAGTACTTC. Translated, it gives CASSSQREGPETQYF.

The CDR3 DNA is TGTGCCAGCAGCCTCGGACTAGCGGGAGTGGAGACCCAGTACTTC. This sequence encodes CASSLGLAGVETQYF. The rearrangement joins TRBV11-1 to TRBJ2-5; 13 bases align to TRBD2. The CDR3 contains 15 residues. Losses at the gene ends were 5 bases for V and 5 bases for J; bases not matched to a gene: 5. The V gene's germline CDR1 is SGHAT and CDR2 FQDESV (reference sequence).

V usage is TRBV2 and J usage is TRBJ1-1, with D unresolved. CDR3 length equals 13 residues. Trimming took 5 bases from V and 6 from J, leaving 13 bases between them. The germline V gene encodes CDR1 SNHLY and CDR2 FYNNEI. The CDR3 bases are TGTGCCAGCAGTCCCTACAACCTCGCTGAAGCTTTCTTT. It translates to CASSPYNLAEAFF.

V and J are TRBV6-4 and TRBJ1-2; the D gene is possibly TRBD1 (6 bases). The CDR3 consists of 15 residues. V gave up 4 bases and J gave up 7 bases, with 19 bases separating them. CDR1 is MRHNA, CDR2 SNTAGT, per germline. The CDR3 DNA reads as TGTGCCAGCAGTGCGACAGATCAGGGGTTGGTTGGCTACACCTTC. The encoded protein is CASSATDQGLVGYTF.

The rearrangement links TRBV5-1 to TRBJ2-7; D perhaps matches TRBD1 (6 bases). The V gene's germline CDR1 is SGHRS and CDR2 YFSETQ. Trimming pared 4 bases from V and 1 base from J, leaving 9 bases between. This CDR3 comprises 13 residues. The CDR3 coding sequence is TGCGCCAGCAGCGCCAGGGGTTCCTACGAGCAGTACTTC. This codes for CASSARGSYEQYF.

This clone has a single count. The chain carries TRBV7-2 and TRBJ1-6; no definite D call. The germline V and J ends were trimmed by 2 bases and 7 bases, with 9 bases remaining between them. There are 14 residues in the CDR3. Per the germline V gene, CDR1 is SGHTA and CDR2 is FQGNSA. The DNA for the CDR3 is TGTGCCAGCAGCTTACACAGACTCAATTCACCCCTCCACTTT. It yields the protein CASSLHRLNSPLHF.

This clone was observed a single time. The rearrangement uses TRBV21-1 and TRBJ2-3; TRBD2 is the table's D call and was not checked against the DNA. TRBV21-1 is flagged as a pseudogene. The CDR3 sequence is 20 residues long. The CDR3 is CASSKDSMDSIPPKADTQYF. CDR3 DNA sequence: TGTGCCAGCAGCAAAGATAGTATGGACTCAATACCTCCGAAGGCAGATACGCAGTATTTT.

The chain joins TRBV5-1 to TRBJ1-4; 11 bases agree with TRBD1. Germline trimming cut 4 bases from V and 8 bases from J; bases unmatched to any gene: 7. CDR1 and CDR2 (germline): SGHRS, YFSETQ. The CDR3 length is 15 residues. The CDR3 reads CASSPRTGGREKLFF. The CDR3 DNA reads TGCGCCAGCAGCCCAAGGACAGGGGGCCGCGAAAAACTGTTTTTT.

This chain links TRBV7-9 with TRBJ2-2; 7 bases fit TRBD2. V shed 7 bases, J shed 6 bases, and the junction held 8 bases outside the gene matches. Germline V gene sequence: CDR1 SEHNR, CDR2 FQNEAQ (reference sequence). The CDR3 runs to 14 residues. The DNA of the CDR3 is TGTGCCAGCACCCTTAGGGCGGGAGCCGGGGAGCTGTTTTTT. Translating gives CASTLRAGAGELFF.

The rearrangement joins TRBV6-1 to TRBJ2-3, with 9 nucleotides matching TRBD2. In germline, CDR1 is MNHNS, CDR2 SASEGT. The CDR3 loop spans 17 amino acids. The trim removed 0 bases at V and 4 bases at J, leaving 8 bases unmatched. This chain's CDR3 is CASSEALGGGASDTQYF. DNA for the CDR3: TGTGCCAGCAGTGAAGCGCTAGGCGGGGGGGCCTCAGATACGCAGTATTTT.